This entry features one T cell receptor (beta chain) sequence. Using immunoSEQ multiplex PCR, the repertoire was profiled, and TCRdb retains in-frame clones only, with some absent. The sample gives 190,000 or so clones, around nine tenths of which show up once; about 7% is in the top ten. The sample originates from a study of blood T cell repertoires in COVID-19. The CDR3 runs to 14 residues. The germline V gene has CDR1 MGHDK and CDR2 SYGVNS. With 6 bases removed from V and 0 bases from J, the gap between germline ends came to 9 bases. The chain is built from TRBV25-1 and TRBJ1-3, with D possibly matching TRBD1 (6 bases). This TCR was sampled from a middle-aged man with acute or convalescent COVID-19. The sample comprised peripheral blood. The CDR3 DNA is TGTGCCAGCAGGGACAGATACTCTGGAAACACCATATATTTT. Protein: CASRDRYSGNTIYF. Combining the CDR3 with reference TRBV25-1 and TRBJ1-3 gives the whole variable domain EADIYQTPRYLVIGTGKKITLECSQTMGHDKMYWYQQDPGMELHLIHYSYGVNSTEKGDLSSESTVSRIRTEHFPLTLESARPSHTSQYLCASRDRYSGNTIYFGEGSWLTVV.